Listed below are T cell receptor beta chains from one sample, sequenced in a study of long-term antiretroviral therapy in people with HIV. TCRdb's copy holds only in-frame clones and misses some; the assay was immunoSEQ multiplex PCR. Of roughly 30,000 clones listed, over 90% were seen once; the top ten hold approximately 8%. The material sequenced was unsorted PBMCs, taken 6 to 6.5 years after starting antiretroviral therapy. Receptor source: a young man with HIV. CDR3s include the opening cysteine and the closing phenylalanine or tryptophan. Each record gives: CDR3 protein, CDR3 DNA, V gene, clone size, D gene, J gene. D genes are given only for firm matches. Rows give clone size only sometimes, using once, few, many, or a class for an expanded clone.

CASSPRDRNYNEQFF,TGTGCCAGCAGCCCCCGGGACAGGAACTACAATGAGCAGTTCTTC,TRBV7-9,.,TRBD1,TRBJ2-1
CASSYSLRIQETQYF,TGTGCCAGCAGTTACTCGCTCAGGATCCAAGAGACCCAGTACTTC,TRBV6-5,.,.,TRBJ2-5
CASSSFYTEAFF,TGTGCCAGCAGCTCGTTTTACACTGAAGCTTTCTTT,TRBV7-9,once,.,TRBJ1-1
CASAGGRLGEQFF,TGTGCCAGTGCTGGCGGGAGGCTCGGTGAGCAGTTCTTC,TRBV11-2,.,TRBD2,TRBJ2-1
CASMLGSGNYGYTF,TGTGCCAGCATGCTGGGGTCGGGCAACTATGGCTACACCTTC,TRBV5-5,once,.,TRBJ1-2
CASSPSPGTENTEAFF,TGCGCCAGCAGCCCCAGTCCTGGGACCGAGAACACTGAAGCTTTCTTT,TRBV5-1,.,.,TRBJ1-1
CASSSILVVAKNIQYF,TGTGCCAGCAGCAGTATTCTAGTTGTAGCCAAAAACATTCAGTACTTC,TRBV5-6,.,.,TRBJ2-4
CASSLARTSGGRYEQYF,TGTGCCAGCAGCTTAGCGCGAACTAGCGGGGGCAGATACGAGCAGTACTTC,TRBV7-9,.,TRBD2,TRBJ2-7
CASFYSGTATGANVLTF,TGTGCCAGCTTTTACTCCGGGACAGCTACTGGGGCCAACGTCCTGACTTTC,TRBV2,.,TRBD1,TRBJ2-6
CASSLKLAGSGELFF,TGTGCCAGCAGCTTAAAACTAGCGGGTTCAGGGGAGCTGTTTTTT,TRBV7-9,.,TRBD2,TRBJ2-2
CASSPGTGGPYEQYF,TGCGCCAGCAGCCCGGGGACAGGGGGCCCCTACGAGCAGTACTTC,TRBV5-1,.,TRBD1,TRBJ2-7
CASSPGGTGYYEQYF,TGTGCCAGCAGCCCTGGAGGGACAGGGTATTACGAGCAGTACTTC,TRBV7-2,.,TRBD1,TRBJ2-7
CASTKKWGSGSPPDTQYF,TGTGCCAGCACCAAAAAGTGGGGTAGCGGGAGCCCGCCGGATACGCAGTATTTT,TRBV7-6,.,TRBD2,TRBJ2-3
CASSITRGSGANVLTF,TGTGCCAGTAGTATTACCAGGGGGTCTGGGGCCAACGTCCTGACTTTC,TRBV19,once,TRBD1,TRBJ2-6
CASSLAQRTNTGELFF,TGTGCCAGCAGCTTGGCCCAGCGGACGAACACCGGGGAGCTGTTTTTT,TRBV5-4,.,.,TRBJ2-2
CASSYSVYTPNYGYTF,TGTGCCAGCAGTTACTCTGTCTATACTCCTAACTATGGCTACACCTTC,TRBV6-5,.,.,TRBJ1-2
CASSSPRGQDPQETQYF,TGTGCCAGCAGTTCCCCGAGGGGGCAGGACCCCCAAGAGACCCAGTACTTC,TRBV28,.,TRBD1,TRBJ2-5
CASTMDWGSYNEQFF,TGTGCCAGCACCATGGACTGGGGTTCCTACAATGAGCAGTTCTTC,TRBV5-8,.,.,TRBJ2-1
CASSPGQVSRSSYNEQFF,TGTGCCAGCAGTCCGGGACAGGTTTCTCGGAGCTCCTACAATGAGCAGTTCTTC,TRBV2,.,TRBD1,TRBJ2-1
CASSPGVHQNTEAFF,TGTGCCAGCAGTCCGGGCGTTCATCAGAACACTGAAGCTTTCTTT,TRBV6-5,.,.,TRBJ1-1
CASSQGLQGDNSPLHF,TGTGCCAGCAGCCAGGGCCTACAGGGGGATAATTCACCCCTCCACTTT,TRBV4-2,.,TRBD1,TRBJ1-6
CASSLMVQGDTGELFF,TGTGCCAGCAGCTTGATGGTTCAGGGGGACACCGGGGAGCTGTTTTTT,TRBV5-6,.,TRBD1,TRBJ2-2
CASSLPSGVGETQYF,TGCGCCAGCAGCTTGCCTAGCGGGGTAGGAGAGACCCAGTACTTC,TRBV5-1,.,TRBD2,TRBJ2-5
CASRWGRAAEAFF,TGTGCCAGCAGATGGGGCCGGGCGGCTGAAGCTTTCTTT,TRBV5-4,.,.,TRBJ1-1
CASSLLAGEVGEQYF,TGTGCCAGCTCACTACTAGCGGGAGAGGTGGGCGAGCAGTACTTC,TRBV18,.,TRBD2,TRBJ2-7
CASSLGGADAADTQYF,TGTGCCAGCAGCTTGGGAGGGGCCGACGCTGCAGATACGCAGTATTTT,TRBV5-4,.,.,TRBJ2-3